Described below is a single TCR beta chain sequence and its context. This clone has ten or more counts. It lacks a known antigen. No base qualities exist here, and no much larger clone lies one base off it. The receptor library was made with the immunoSEQ multiplex PCR assay. For the multiplex PCR, a mixture combining 60 forward primers for TCR Vbeta segments and 13 reverse primers for TCR Jbeta segments was used. The CDR3 region of rearranged TCR beta genes was amplified from genomic DNA with a multiplex PCR assay. Amplified TCR beta libraries were sequenced as 87-base-pair reads on the Illumina HiSeq System. The paper's processing steps were these. In a later analysis, some 80 million unique TCR beta chains were counted across the roughly 670 repertoires, and approximately 11 million of these chains were shared by at least two donors. Raw reads were error-corrected and collapsed into unique sequences by a nearest-neighbor algorithm in which closely related sequences were merged to remove PCR and sequencing errors. CDR3 sequences were aligned to IMGT reference sequences to assign V, D and J gene segments. Each retained sequence needed at least a six-nucleotide match to both a V gene segment and a J gene segment. Rearrangements were classified as productive when the CDR3 lacked stop codons and remained in frame with V and J, and all other rearrangements were classified as non-productive. Following IMGT convention, CDR3 was defined as the stretch from the second conserved V-encoded cysteine up to the conserved J-encoded phenylalanine. The earlier analysis of 587 of the donors excluded any sequence lacking an unambiguous match to a single V gene segment. In an earlier analysis of roughly 500 of the donors, V segments were called functional above 56.7% productive rearrangements and were called segregating when the between-donor standard deviation exceeded 5%. A statistical classification framework was built to diagnose cytomegalovirus status from the catalog of TCR beta chain sequences. V and J gene assignment, in a later analysis, came from comparing TCR nucleotide sequences with IMGT/GENE-DB human TR gene sequences. The TCRdist pipeline was used in a later analysis to assign CDR3 sequences and most-parsimonious VDJ recombination scenarios. In a later analysis, every TCR beta chain was defined by the combination of its CDR3 amino acid sequence and its V-gene family, and reads without a unique V-gene family were dropped. A later analysis removed 550 to 650 highly shared, low-generation-probability nucleotide sequences to deal with suspected cross-contamination and a sequencing artifact. In a later analysis, a clonal expansion index for each public chain was calculated from normalized within-repertoire ranks of inferred template counts. A later analysis computed generation probabilities with a VDJ recombination model fitted to out-of-frame rearrangements, and checked the results against IGoR. Hypergeometric tests were used in a later analysis to score TCR-TCR, TCR-HLA and TCR-CMV co-occurrence, with a repertoire-size bias correction applied to the TCR pairs. False discovery rates were estimated in a later analysis by permuting HLA or CMV assignments 20 times. In a later analysis, co-occurring TCRs were grouped using DBSCAN, with TCRdist sequence similarity added in when clustering inside HLA-allele-positive subsets. For co-occurrence clustering, repertoires with fewer than 30,000 or more than 120,000 public chains were excluded, along with five repertoires with anomalous nucleotide sharing. Imported from immuneACCESS, the table was reduced by TCRdb to in-frame sequences with V and J called. These copies leave out some clones; in studies compared against another copy, an unresolved V gene accounts for under half, and the cause of the remainder is not known. V and J calls plus clone size are reproduced from that table; the DNA served to infer D and trimming. The sample table shows under 200,000 clones, and 82% are seen once. The leading ten clones occupy 1.5% to 2% of the sample.

In total, more than 500 healthy bone marrow donors made up the cohort. At the time of sampling, every cohort member was nominally healthy, though immune exposures that went unrecorded were likely present. The donor tested CMV seronegative, placing the donor among the 352 seronegative members of the cohort. Each donor provided a peripheral blood sample, and peripheral blood mononuclear cells were used for TCR beta sequencing. Genomic DNA was extracted from the blood cell samples with the Qiagen DNeasy Blood Extraction Kit. CDR1 is given as MNHEY and CDR2 as SVGAGI, both from the germline V gene. The CDR3 contains 13 residues, cysteine and phenylalanine counted. Only CDR3 DNA remains: 39 bases, in frame from the first base. V drops 6 bases and J drops 2 bases, leaving 11 bases in between. These data belong to a study of cytomegalovirus exposure and HLA in healthy donors (dated by TCRdb to between 2016 and 2019). About the full investigation: In an earlier analysis of roughly 590 of the donors, around 300 Gb of sequence data and 117 million unique TCR beta sequences from about 180 million T cells were reported. An early release covering around 630 HLA-typed donors comprised around 300 gigabases of sequencing data and roughly 86 million unique TCR sequences. Of the 300 to 500 genotyped donors, more than 75% were placed in the genetic ancestry cluster associated with self-reported Caucasian donors. The study aimed to test whether cataloging public T cell receptors could reveal signatures of past pathogen exposure. Using immunosequencing, the study profiled T cell repertoires from about 650 subjects and related those repertoires to cytomegalovirus serostatus. Along with the approximately 620-subject first cohort, a separate validation cohort of over a hundred different subjects was used. The study combined high-throughput TCR immunosequencing, statistical association of individual TCRs with disease status, and machine learning to predict cytomegalovirus infection status. To study patterns of TCR occurrence, a later analysis re-analyzed previously published TCR beta repertoires from around 660 donors and added high-resolution HLA genotyping. Rather than drawing on any new phenotypic data, the later analysis identified candidate immune exposures from TCR beta sequences and the way those sequences occurred across donors. In an earlier analysis of about 590 of the donors, high-throughput TCR beta sequencing was used to judge whether each TCR beta V gene segment behaved as functional or pseudogenic. Donor age, sex, ethnicity and CMV serostatus were collected together with the repertoire data. A later genetic analysis used genome-wide SNP genotypes for about three fifths of the 666 donors, treating that subset as a discovery cohort. All discovery cohort repertoires had been generated on a single sequencing platform. Both class I and class II loci were covered by HLA typing, at four-digit resolution. The number of donors typed differed by locus, with 629-630 for A, B, C, DRB1 and DQB1, more than 500 for DQA1, 606 for DPA1, and some 440 for DPB1. About five DR-DQ haplotypes were treated as single units for association and clustering because of strong linkage in the cohort. Among several hundred genotyped donors of the cohort, an average of around 250,000 unique TCR beta nucleotide sequences was sequenced per donor, of which about 18% were non-productive. The paper's findings and limits, for the study overall: According to a later genetic analysis, donors in an Asian-associated ancestry cluster had fewer N-insertions in productive TCRs than the approximately 690-donor mean. According to the authors, the approach could potentially be generalized to other disease states and immunological phenotypes. An association between a missense DCLRE1C variant and V-gene and J-gene trimming of TCR beta chains was found in a later genetic analysis and replicated in an independent cohort. Some IMGT-functional V segments, including TRBV6-2 and TRBV6-3, could not be distinguished by the 87-base-pair reads and were therefore excluded. CMV serostatus was the only immune exposure information available for the cohort. Correlated functional status among segregating V segments might be attributable to linkage disequilibrium, but an unknown experimental factor could not be ruled out. A further reported finding was that TCR beta sequences accurately predicted the HLA-A and HLA-B alleles for most subjects in the first cohort. Assigning TCR associations to individual alleles was difficult when HLA alleles, especially DR and DQ, strongly co-occurred. In vitro tests confirmed that a few of the cytomegalovirus-associated TCR beta chains recognize cytomegalovirus antigens. A later analysis found that HLA-associated TCR beta chains were more clonally expanded and had lower generation probabilities than equally common non-associated chains. In a later analysis, TCR association rates were found to vary across HLA loci, with the most associated TCRs seen for DRB1 alleles and the fewest for HLA-C alleles. In an earlier analysis of 587 of the donors, most TCR beta V segments were observed in productive rearrangements about 90% or about 30% of the time, broadly matching IMGT annotations. In the study, around 150 TCR beta chains were listed as associated with cytomegalovirus. While some public TCRs were present in many individuals, most TCR sequences turned up only very rarely across donors. Only TCR beta chains were sequenced in this cohort, and the absence of alpha or paired-chain data limited detectable features. The classifier was reported to diagnose cytomegalovirus status with high specificity and sensitivity in both the original cohort and the validation cohort. According to a later analysis, parvovirus B19, influenza, CMV and Epstein-Barr virus appeared linked to several top co-occurrence clusters. In a later analysis, most CMV-associated TCR beta chains were found to appear HLA-restricted, with HLA associations seemingly driven largely by CMV exposure. Specific HLA alleles were associated with roughly 16,000 TCR beta sequences at a false discovery rate of 0.05 in a later analysis. Because counts were too low, 15 or so rarely observed V segments, including chromosome 9 orphons, were excluded from the earlier analysis of fewer than 650 of the donors. A cluster of highly shared sequence variants was judged likely to represent a technical artifact of the sequencing pipeline. Because HLA typing was missing for some donors at each locus, association tests included only the typed subset. The presence/absence analyses assumed that sequencing depth was roughly uniform across donors, and that assumption may not be true.

The V and J genes are TRBV6-5 and TRBJ2-7, with a weak D call of TRBD1 (6 bases match). The TCR comes from a woman aged 18-29 years in good health and CMV-seronegative. The sample taken for sequencing was PBMCs. The nucleotide sequence reads TGTGCCAGCAGCGGACAGTATCCCTACGAGCAGTACTTC. Its coded protein is CASSGQYPYEQYF.